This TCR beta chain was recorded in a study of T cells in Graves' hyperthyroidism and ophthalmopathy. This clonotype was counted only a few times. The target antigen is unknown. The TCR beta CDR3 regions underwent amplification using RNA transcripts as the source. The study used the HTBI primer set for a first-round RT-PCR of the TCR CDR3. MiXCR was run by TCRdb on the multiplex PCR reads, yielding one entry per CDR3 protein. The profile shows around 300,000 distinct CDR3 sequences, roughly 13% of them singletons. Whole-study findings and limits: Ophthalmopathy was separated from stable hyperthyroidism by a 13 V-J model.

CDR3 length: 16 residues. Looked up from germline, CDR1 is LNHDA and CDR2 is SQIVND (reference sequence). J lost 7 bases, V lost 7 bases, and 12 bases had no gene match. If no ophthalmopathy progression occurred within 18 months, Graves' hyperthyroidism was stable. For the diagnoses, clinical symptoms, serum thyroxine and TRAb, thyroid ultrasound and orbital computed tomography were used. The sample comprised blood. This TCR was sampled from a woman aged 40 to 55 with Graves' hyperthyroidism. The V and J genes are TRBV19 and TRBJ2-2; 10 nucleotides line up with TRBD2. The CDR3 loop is CASIRTSGSRGGELFF. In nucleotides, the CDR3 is TGTGCCAGTATCAGGACTAGCGGTTCCCGGGGCGGGGAGCTGTTTTTT.